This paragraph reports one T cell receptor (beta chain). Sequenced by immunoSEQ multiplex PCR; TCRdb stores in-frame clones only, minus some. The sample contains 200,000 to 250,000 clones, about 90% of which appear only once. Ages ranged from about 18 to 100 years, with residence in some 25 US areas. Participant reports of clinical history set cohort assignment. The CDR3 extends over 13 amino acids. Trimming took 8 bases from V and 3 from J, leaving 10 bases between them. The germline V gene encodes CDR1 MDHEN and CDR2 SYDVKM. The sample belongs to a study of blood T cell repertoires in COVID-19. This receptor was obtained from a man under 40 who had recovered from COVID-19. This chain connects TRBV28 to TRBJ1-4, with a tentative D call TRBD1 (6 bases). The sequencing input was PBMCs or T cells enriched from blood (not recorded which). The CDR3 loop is CASLAGANEKLFF. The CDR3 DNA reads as TGTGCCAGCTTAGCAGGGGCTAATGAAAAACTGTTTTTT.